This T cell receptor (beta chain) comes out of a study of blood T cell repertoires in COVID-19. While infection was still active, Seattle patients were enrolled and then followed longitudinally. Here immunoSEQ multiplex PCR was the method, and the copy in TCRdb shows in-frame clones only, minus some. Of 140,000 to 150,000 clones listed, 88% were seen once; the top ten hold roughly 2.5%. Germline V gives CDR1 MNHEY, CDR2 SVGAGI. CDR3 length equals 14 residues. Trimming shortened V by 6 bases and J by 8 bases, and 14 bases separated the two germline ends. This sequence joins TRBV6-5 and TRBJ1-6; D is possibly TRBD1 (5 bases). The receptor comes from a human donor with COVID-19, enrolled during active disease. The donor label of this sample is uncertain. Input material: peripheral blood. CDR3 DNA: TGTGCCAGCAGGATACTCGGAGGGGATTCACCCCTCCACTTT. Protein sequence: CASRILGGDSPLHF.